These 8 T cell receptor beta chains originate from one sample sequenced in a study of T cell responses to AZD1222 COVID-19 vaccine (dated by TCRdb to about 2021). Receptor amplification or capture employed the immunoSEQ multiplex PCR assay. Sourced from immuneACCESS, this table was stored by TCRdb with only in-frame sequences that have V and J called. A share of the clones is absent; for the studies checked, an unresolved V gene accounts for under half, and the remainder has no known explanation. The sample yields roughly 140,000 clones; 85% to 90% were counted once. Of the sample, 1.5% to 2% falls within the top ten clones. The sample's time point label is to be understood as: about 28 days (+/-7) after the second vaccine dose. Material: peripheral blood, obtained 28 days after the second AZD1222 dose. These receptors all stem from an adult who received the AZD1222 COVID-19 vaccine.

The chain links TRBV7-2 to TRBJ2-7, with 7 bases matching TRBD2. This CDR3 has 16 residues. J lost 5 bases, V lost 3 bases, and 13 bases had no gene match. Germline-derived CDR1 and CDR2 are SGHTA and FQGNSA. DNA for the CDR3: TGTGCCAGCAGCTTTGTTTCTGGGGGAGGGGCCAACGAGCAGTACTTC. Translating gives CASSFVSGGGANEQYF.

The chain combines TRBV10-2 with TRBJ1-6, with TRBD1 identical over 9 bases. V lost 2 bases, J lost 5 bases, and 4 bases stayed unmatched. Germline values: CDR1 WSHSY, CDR2 SAAADI. The CDR3 is 16 residues long. CDR3 region: CASSERRTGDNSPLHF. The CDR3, as DNA: TGCGCCAGCAGTGAGCGAAGGACAGGGGATAATTCACCCCTCCACTTT.

The rearrangement joins TRBV2 to TRBJ1-1; no definite D call. From germline, CDR1 is SNHLY and CDR2 FYNNEI. This CDR3 spans 13 amino acids. V was pared by 1 base and J by 5 bases, with 8 bases between. Written as DNA, the CDR3 is TGTGCCAGCAGTGAAGGTGAAAGGACTGAAGCTTTCTTT. Translating gives CASSEGERTEAFF.

This chain uses TRBV7-9 with TRBJ1-1; D ambiguous. The CDR3 extends over 13 amino acids. CDR1 is SEHNR and CDR2 is FQNEAQ in the germline V gene (reference sequence). V lost 1 base and J lost 5, with 8 bases in between. The CDR3 loop is CASSLEQTTEAFF. The DNA for the CDR3 is TGTGCCAGCAGCTTAGAACAGACTACTGAAGCTTTCTTT.

This clone was recorded only once. The CDR3 region is CASSLTEVNTEAFF. CDR3 in DNA: TGTGCCAGCAGCTTGACAGAGGTGAACACTGAAGCTTTCTTT. The V gene is TRBV5-5, the J gene TRBJ1-1; D uncertain. The CDR3 is 14 amino acids. Germline CDR1 and CDR2: SGHKS and YYEKEE (reference sequence). Deletions cut 1 base from V and 0 bases from J, with 7 bases between. Filled out from reference TRBV5-5 and TRBJ1-1, the complete variable domain reads DAGVTQSPTHLIKTRGQQVTLRCSPISGHKSVSWYQQVLGQGPQFIFQYYEKEERGRGNFPDRFSARQFPNYSSELNVNALLLGDSALYLCASSLTEVNTEAFFGQGTRLTVV.

This clone was found a few times. DNA of the CDR3: TGTGCCACCGAACGACAGGGGAACAAGGCTGAAGCTTTCTTT. Translation: CATERQGNKAEAFF. V gene TRBV10-3 combines with J gene TRBJ1-1; TRBD1 matches at 8 bases. Trimming took 10 bases from V and 6 from J; bases not matched to a gene: 13. The germline gives CDR1 ENHRY, CDR2 SYGVKD. This CDR3 is built from 14 residues.

The genes are TRBV5-1 and TRBJ1-1; 7 nucleotides line up with TRBD1. Per germline, CDR1 SGHRS and CDR2 YFSETQ. V lost 4 bases, J lost 1 base, and 7 bases stayed unmatched. This CDR3 contains 15 residues. The CDR3 here is CASSRRGPQNTEAFF. In nucleotides, the CDR3 is TGCGCCAGCAGCAGGAGGGGGCCGCAGAACACTGAAGCTTTCTTT.

The rearrangement uses TRBV19 and TRBJ1-5; D is unclear. V was trimmed by 5 bases and J by 2 bases, leaving 10 bases between them. The CDR3 contains 14 residues. Germline loops: CDR1 LNHDA, CDR2 SQIVND (reference sequence). The CDR3 here is CASSESIGNQPQHF. The CDR3 DNA reads TGTGCCAGTAGTGAGAGTATCGGCAATCAGCCCCAGCATTTT.